Each of the 25 T cell receptor beta chains below was sequenced from the same sample in a study of early T cells in non-severe SARS-CoV-2 infection. TCRdb recomputed calls from the 5' RACE reads with MiXCR, one row per CDR3 protein. Among under 85,000 distinct CDR3 sequences listed, over 10% were seen once. The sequencing sample was made of whole blood. The receptors were sampled from an adult who was a healthcare worker with PCR-confirmed SARS-CoV-2 infection or an uninfected control (not recorded which).

The V call is TRBV6-5, the J call TRBJ1-4; 8 nucleotides align to TRBD1. The CDR3 is 16 amino acids. After removal of 6 bases from V and 7 bases from J, the junction contained 13 bases not matched to a gene. CDR1 is MNHEY, CDR2 SVGAGI, per germline. The CDR3 region has the DNA TGTGCCAGCAGGCCACCGAGGACAGGGAGGGGTGAAAAACTGTTTTTT. It codes for CASRPPRTGRGEKLFF.

As regards this clonotype: This may be a read error: a much more frequent sequence differs by one nucleotide. This rearrangement joins TRBV27 to TRBJ1-6, with D hard to call. The CDR3 runs to 18 residues. Trimming removed 3 bases from V and 0 bases from J, with 15 bases in between. The germline V gene encodes CDR1 MNHEY and CDR2 SMNVEV (reference sequence). CDR3 bases: TGTGCCAGCAGTTTGGGAGGCCGGGTTAGCTCCTATAATTCACCCCTCCACTTT. As protein: CASSLGGRVSSYNSPLHF.

In this sample, this clonotype turned up a few times. V usage is TRBV12-3 or TRBV12-4 and J usage is TRBJ1-5, with D possibly TRBD1 on 6 matching bases. This CDR3 spans 14 amino acids. V lost 4 bases and J 1 base, leaving 8 bases between the germline ends. CDR3 DNA sequence: TGTGCCAGCAGTTCACAGGGAAGCAATCAGCCCCAGCATTTT. Its protein is CASSSQGSNQPQHF.

This clonotype has ten or more counts. The chain carries TRBV18 and TRBJ1-4; D is unclear. The V end was cut by 0 bases, the J end by 7 bases, with 6 bases between. This CDR3 is 13 amino acids long. CDR1 and CDR2 from the germline V gene are KGHSH and LQKENI. CDR3 region: CASSPPSGEKLFF. CDR3 sequence (DNA): TGTGCCAGCTCACCACCGTCGGGTGAAAAACTGTTTTTT.

A few counts support this clonotype. This chain uses TRBV9 with TRBJ2-3, with 9 bases lining up with TRBD2. V lost 0 bases and J lost 6; bases outside the gene matches: 5. Germline V gene data show CDR1 as SGDLS and CDR2 as YYNGEE. CDR3 length equals 15 residues. Written as DNA, the CDR3 is TGTGCCAGCAGCGTAGGGCTAGCGGGGATGGATACGCAGTATTTT. This gives the protein CASSVGLAGMDTQYF.

A few counts support this clonotype. V is TRBV20-1 and J is TRBJ1-4; D may be TRBD1 (6 bases). Trimming left V 0 bases short and J 8 bases short, with 16 bases between. Looked up from germline, CDR1 is DFQATT and CDR2 is SNEGSKA (reference sequence). The CDR3 totals 15 residues. CDR3: CSARDRGRGSEKLFF. As DNA, the CDR3 is TGCAGTGCTAGAGATCGGGGCAGGGGAAGCGAAAAACTGTTTTTT.

This clonotype was observed a handful of times. V and J are TRBV20-1 and TRBJ2-3; 7 bases are shared with TRBD1. Trimming cost V 5 bases and J 1 base; bases outside gene matches: 3. The germline V gene encodes CDR1 DFQATT and CDR2 SNEGSKA (reference sequence). The CDR3 has 13 amino acids. The DNA for the CDR3 is TGCAGTGCTCCGGGGACAGGCACAGATACGCAGTATTTT. This gives the protein CSAPGTGTDTQYF.

This clonotype has just a few counts. The chain carries TRBV20-1 and TRBJ1-3; 8 nucleotides match TRBD1. CDR3 length: 14 residues. The V gene end was trimmed by 3 bases and the J gene end by 2 bases; junction bases not matched to a gene: 3. CDR1 is DFQATT, CDR2 SNEGSKA, per germline (reference sequence). The CDR3 DNA is TGCAGTGCTAGCGCAGGGGGCACTGGAAACACCATATATTTT. It is translated as CSASAGGTGNTIYF.

J is TRBJ2-2 and V is TRBV14, with 9 bases that match TRBD2. V was clipped by 0 bases and J by 4 bases; unmatched bases: 15. This CDR3 spans 20 amino acids. The V gene's germline CDR1 is SGHDN and CDR2 FVKESK. The CDR3 DNA reads TGTGCCAGCAGCCAAGATCCCTCTAGCGGGATAAGGTCCTTCACCGGGGAGCTGTTTTTT. Its translation: CASSQDPSSGIRSFTGELFF.

The rearrangement joins TRBV7-9 to TRBJ2-1; 12 bases map to TRBD2. The CDR3 sequence is 15 residues long. Losses at the gene ends were 5 bases for V and 5 bases for J; bases not matched to a gene: 4. The germline CDR1 and CDR2 sequences are SEHNR and FQNEAQ (reference sequence). CDR3 in amino acids: CASSRTSGNDNEQFF. CDR3 nucleotides: TGTGCCAGCAGCAGGACTAGCGGGAACGACAATGAGCAGTTCTTC.

This clonotype was detected a few times. The V gene is TRBV5-1, the J gene TRBJ2-5, with a possible D match to TRBD2 (5 bases). The CDR3 sequence is 16 residues long. The V end lost 0 bases, the J end lost 4 bases, and 16 bases lay between the germline ends. The V gene's germline CDR1 is SGHRS and CDR2 YFSETQ. The CDR3 is CASSLAGNSLGETQYF. The CDR3 DNA reads TGCGCCAGCAGCTTGGCGGGGAACAGTTTAGGAGAGACCCAGTACTTC.

This clonotype appeared many times. The V gene is TRBV7-9, the J gene TRBJ2-5, with D maybe TRBD1 (5 bases). V lost 6 bases and J lost 5, with 13 bases in between. The CDR3 is made up of 13 amino acids. The germline V gene has CDR1 SEHNR and CDR2 FQNEAQ (reference sequence). CDR3 amino acids: CASRTAFSETQYF. The CDR3 nucleotides are TGTGCCAGCAGGACAGCCTTCAGTGAGACCCAGTACTTC.

The sample holds a few counts of this clonotype. The genes are TRBV29-1 and TRBJ2-2; TRBD2 is a possible D gene (5 bases). Germline V gene data show CDR1 as SQVTM and CDR2 as ANQGSEA. Trimming cost V 6 bases and J 9 bases, with 14 bases left between them. This CDR3 is built from 12 residues. Here the CDR3 reads CSVTRGARELFF. CDR3 nucleotides: TGCAGCGTGACCCGGGGAGCTCGGGAGCTGTTTTTT.

This clonotype was recorded at least ten times. CDR3 nucleotide sequence: TGTGCCAGCAGCTTAGTTTCCGGGGGAAGAAATAATGAGCAGTTCTTC. This sequence encodes CASSLVSGGRNNEQFF. J is TRBJ2-1 and V is TRBV7-9, with a possible D match to TRBD2 (6 bases). The CDR3 is 16 amino acids. The V and J ends lost 1 base and 7 bases respectively, with 17 bases between them. The V gene's germline CDR1 is SEHNR and CDR2 FQNEAQ (reference sequence).

This clonotype occurred a few times. The chain uses TRBV20-1 and TRBJ2-7; TRBD2 matches at 10 bases. This CDR3 spans 13 amino acids. J lost 6 bases, V lost 3 bases, and 5 bases had no gene match. Germline V gene data show CDR1 as DFQATT and CDR2 as SNEGSKA (reference sequence). The CDR3 protein is CSARRSGRGEQYF. Written as DNA, the CDR3 is TGCAGTGCTAGGCGAAGCGGGAGGGGCGAGCAGTACTTC.

V usage is TRBV7-2 and J usage is TRBJ2-5, with TRBD2 matching 11 bases. This CDR3 contains 17 residues. V shed 1 base and J 4 bases; nucleotides not matched to a gene: 8. Germline loops: CDR1 SGHTA, CDR2 FQGNSA. The CDR3 region is CASSLGLAGGLAETQYF. As DNA, the CDR3 is TGTGCCAGCAGCTTAGGCCTAGCGGGAGGACTGGCAGAGACCCAGTACTTC.

This clonotype has just a few counts. J is TRBJ1-5 and V is TRBV6-5; maybe TRBD1 (5 bases). The V gene lost 0 bases and the J gene lost 4 bases, with 7 bases spanning the gap. This CDR3 has 14 residues. Germline loops: CDR1 MNHEY, CDR2 SVGAGI. The CDR3 sequence is CASSYSGGNQPQHF. DNA for the CDR3: TGTGCCAGCAGTTACTCTGGGGGAAATCAGCCCCAGCATTTT.

This clonotype has at least ten counts. V is TRBV29-1 and J is TRBJ1-1; 8 bases map to TRBD1. V shed 5 bases and J 1 base; nucleotides not matched to a gene: 3. Looked up from germline, CDR1 is SQVTM and CDR2 is ANQGSEA. The CDR3 extends over 13 amino acids. The DNA for the CDR3 is TGCAGCGTTAGTCAGGGGGCGAACACTGAAGCTTTCTTT. It codes for CSVSQGANTEAFF.

The chain joins TRBV4-3 to TRBJ2-4, with 7 bases identical to TRBD2. Looked up from germline, CDR1 is LGHNA and CDR2 is YSLEER. The V and J ends lost 0 bases and 1 base, in that order; junction bases with no gene match: 6. The CDR3 contains 17 residues. In nucleotides, the CDR3 is TGCGCCAGCAGCCAAGATTTCGGGGGGTCGGCCAAAAACATTCAGTACTTC. This gives the protein CASSQDFGGSAKNIQYF.

This clonotype has at least ten counts. The rearrangement uses TRBV7-6 and TRBJ2-3; D is unclear. The CDR3 extends over 19 amino acids. V lost 5 bases, J lost 4 bases, and 28 bases lay in between. Per germline, CDR1 SGHVS and CDR2 FNYEAQ. The chain's CDR3 is CASSPYERAREVWPDTQYF. The CDR3 nucleotides read TGTGCCAGCAGCCCATACGAGCGTGCCCGAGAAGTCTGGCCAGATACGCAGTATTTT.

This clonotype was seen only a few times. The chain couples TRBV24-1 to TRBJ2-5, with TRBD1 identical over 7 bases. Trimming at V came to 2 bases and at J to 5 bases, leaving 10 bases not matched to a gene. CDR3 length equals 16 residues. The germline V gene encodes CDR1 KGHDR and CDR2 SFDVKD. CDR3 protein: CATSDSRTGRPETQYF. The CDR3 DNA follows: TGTGCCACCAGTGATTCGAGGACAGGCAGGCCGGAGACCCAGTACTTC.

This clonotype was observed at least ten times. V usage is TRBV7-2 and J usage is TRBJ2-1, with D possibly TRBD2 on 6 matching bases. The CDR3 sequence is 15 residues long. Germline CDR1 reads SGHTA; CDR2 reads FQGNSA. V lost 6 bases to trimming and J lost 1 base, with 13 bases between them. CDR3 nucleotide sequence: TGTGCCAGCAGTAAGTCCCGGGGGTCCTACAATGAGCAGTTCTTC. Protein product: CASSKSRGSYNEQFF.

The V and J genes are TRBV5-1 and TRBJ1-1; D unresolved. V gave up 4 bases and J gave up 1 base, with 14 bases separating them. The CDR3 covers 15 residues. Germline V gene lookup returns CDR1 SGHRS and CDR2 YFSETQ. CDR3 coding DNA: TGCGCCAGCAGCCATCAACCCGGGGAGAACACTGAAGCTTTCTTT. Protein sequence: CASSHQPGENTEAFF.

The V call is TRBV28, the J call TRBJ2-7; D is possibly TRBD2 (7 bases). In germline, CDR1 is MDHEN, CDR2 SYDVKM. CDR3 length equals 12 residues. CDR3 protein: CAGGREKREQYF. The CDR3 DNA is TGTGCGGGGGGGCGGGAAAAAAGAGAGCAGTACTTC. Full variable domain (remainder filled in from reference TRBV28 and TRBJ2-7): DVKVTQSSRYLVKRTGEKVFLECVQDMDHENMFWYRQDPGLGLRLIYFSYDVKMKEKGDIPEGYSVSREKKERFSLILESASTNQTSMYLCAGGREKREQYFGPGTRLTVT.

The chain combines TRBV27 with TRBJ2-2; no firm D call. This CDR3 spans 16 amino acids. V gave up 2 bases and J gave up 4 bases, with 14 bases separating them. From germline, CDR1 is MNHEY and CDR2 SMNVEV (reference sequence). CDR3 sequence reads: CASSLRATEPTGELFF. DNA for the CDR3: TGTGCCAGCAGTTTACGGGCTACTGAACCCACCGGGGAGCTGTTTTTT.